A single sample is the source of the 5 T cell receptor beta chains below, sequenced in a study of a mutant IDH1 vaccine in newly diagnosed glioma. Time point: baseline, week 1 (first vaccination visit). Documented treatment: pre-vaccination baseline after standard-of-care therapy. Using immunoSEQ multiplex PCR, the repertoire was profiled, and TCRdb retains in-frame clones only, with some absent. The sample has roughly 68,000 clones, roughly 78% seen once. Specimen: PBMCs, collected from a glioma patient treated with radiotherapy, temozolomide or both. The source of these receptors is a man over 45 with glioma.

As for this clone: The same CDR3 is also encoded by other DNA sequences in this sample. The chain combines TRBV5-4 with TRBJ1-1; TRBD1 aligns across 8 bases. The CDR3 has 14 amino acids. Germline trimming cut 4 bases from V and 1 base from J; bases unmatched to any gene: 3. From germline, CDR1 is SGHNT and CDR2 YYREEE (reference sequence). The CDR3 reads CASSLQGGNTEAFF. CDR3 DNA: TGTGCCAGCAGCCTACAGGGGGGGAACACTGAAGCTTTCTTT.

V gene TRBV23-1 combines with J gene TRBJ1-1; D is unresolved. TRBV23-1 is an open reading frame, and its role is uncertain. V was cut by 5 bases and J by 0 bases, with 10 bases left in between. This CDR3 is 14 amino acids long. This CDR3 is CASSSGWMNTEAFF. CDR3 nucleotide sequence: TGCGCCAGCAGTAGCGGCTGGATGAACACTGAAGCTTTCTTT.

V and J are TRBV30 and TRBJ1-6, with a possible D match to TRBD1 (6 bases). V gave up 2 bases and J gave up 7 bases, with 12 bases separating them. The length of the CDR3 is 14 residues. Germline V gives CDR1 GTSNPN, CDR2 SVGIG (reference sequence). This CDR3 is CAWSRGQTNSPLHF. The CDR3 coding sequence is TGTGCCTGGAGTCGAGGACAGACCAATTCACCCCTCCACTTT. Complete variable domain (other parts from reference TRBV30 and TRBJ1-6): SQTIHQWPATLVQPVGSPLSLECTVEGTSNPNLYWYRQAAGRGLQLLFYSVGIGQISSEVPQNLSASRPQDRQFILSSKKLLLSDSGFYLCAWSRGQTNSPLHFGNGTRLTVT.

The chain carries TRBV4-2 and TRBJ2-5; the D gene could be TRBD1 or TRBD2 (5 bases each). V lost 4 bases, J lost 3 bases, and 12 bases lay in between. This CDR3 is built from 14 residues. Per germline, CDR1 LGHNA and CDR2 YNFKEQ. The CDR3: CASSLGRGEETQYF. CDR3 nucleotide sequence: TGTGCCAGCAGCCTGGGCAGAGGGGAAGAGACCCAGTACTTC.

This clone was recorded only once. The chain uses TRBV28 and TRBJ2-4; 9 nucleotides line up with TRBD1. The CDR3 consists of 12 residues. Germline V gene sequence: CDR1 MDHEN, CDR2 SYDVKM. The V and J ends lost 8 bases and 5 bases, in that order; junction bases with no gene match: 1. CDR3 protein: CASWDRENIQYF. CDR3 sequence (DNA): TGTGCCAGCTGGGACAGGGAAAACATTCAGTACTTC.